These T cell receptor beta chains were read from a single sample in a study of immune cell composition in non-small cell lung cancer. Generated by immunoSEQ multiplex PCR, the TCRdb table keeps only in-frame clones and is missing some. This repertoire shows 4,000 to 5,000 clones, over 75% found once; its top ten account for approximately 9.9%. The sample consisted of lung tumor tissue. These TCRs come from a human donor with non-small cell lung cancer. CDR3s include the opening cysteine and the closing phenylalanine or tryptophan. A D gene is named only where the DNA matches it firmly. Clone size is shown for a subset of rows, as once, few, many or a class of expanded clone.

CDR3 DNA: TGTGCCAGCAGCCAAAACCGGGACAGGGGGGCCTTTTCTAATGAAAAACTGTTTTTT
CDR3 protein: CASSQNRDRGAFSNEKLFF
clone size: -
J gene: TRBJ1-4
V gene: TRBV4-2
D gene: TRBD1

CDR3 DNA: TGTGCCAGCAGCGCCCAGACAGGGAACACTGAAGCTTTCTTT
CDR3 protein: CASSAQTGNTEAFF
clone size: -
J gene: TRBJ1-1
V gene: TRBV9
D gene: -

CDR3 DNA: TGCACCGGGACTAGCGGGAATGGAGAGACCCAGTACTTC
CDR3 protein: CTGTSGNGETQYF
clone size: -
J gene: TRBJ2-5
V gene: TRBV29-1
D gene: TRBD2

CDR3 DNA: TGTGCCAGCAGTCGTGTCGGGGGTGGAACTGAAGCTTTCTTT
CDR3 protein: CASSRVGGGTEAFF
clone size: few
J gene: TRBJ1-1
V gene: TRBV6-5
D gene: -

CDR3 DNA: TGTGCCAGCAGCTTAGGGACAGGGGGCAACTATGGCTACACCTTC
CDR3 protein: CASSLGTGGNYGYTF
clone size: few
J gene: TRBJ1-2
V gene: TRBV7-3
D gene: TRBD1

CDR3 DNA: TGTGCCAGCAGCTTAGCGGGGGGCGGTTCACCCCTCCACTTT
CDR3 protein: CASSLAGGGSPLHF
clone size: -
J gene: TRBJ1-6
V gene: TRBV13
D gene: -

CDR3 DNA: TGTGCCAGCAGCTCCAGGGACTTGAACACTGAAGCTTTCTTT
CDR3 protein: CASSSRDLNTEAFF
clone size: few
J gene: TRBJ1-1
V gene: TRBV5-4
D gene: -

CDR3 DNA: TGTGCCAGCAGCTTAGTGGTAGCGGGAGCCCACAATGAGCAGTTCTTC
CDR3 protein: CASSLVVAGAHNEQFF
clone size: -
J gene: TRBJ2-1
V gene: TRBV7-6
D gene: TRBD2

CDR3 DNA: TGTGCCAGCAGCCTGGGACAGTTCCGTTATGGCTACACCTTC
CDR3 protein: CASSLGQFRYGYTF
clone size: -
J gene: TRBJ1-2
V gene: TRBV5-6
D gene: TRBD1

CDR3 DNA: TGTGCCATCAGCCCATCTCAGGGAAACTATGGCTACACCTTC
CDR3 protein: CAISPSQGNYGYTF
clone size: -
J gene: TRBJ1-2
V gene: TRBV10-3
D gene: -

CDR3 DNA: TGTGCCAGCAGCCCGGGGACAGGGCCGGTCCACGAGCAGTACTTC
CDR3 protein: CASSPGTGPVHEQYF
clone size: -
J gene: TRBJ2-7
V gene: TRBV9
D gene: TRBD1

CDR3 DNA: TGTGCCAGCAGTCCTCAATCAGGGGGCACTGAAGCTTTCTTT
CDR3 protein: CASSPQSGGTEAFF
clone size: -
J gene: TRBJ1-1
V gene: TRBV27
D gene: TRBD1

CDR3 DNA: TGTGCCAGCAGTTTGTTCAGTGGGAGCGGGCCGGACGAGCAGTACTTC
CDR3 protein: CASSLFSGSGPDEQYF
clone size: -
J gene: TRBJ2-7
V gene: TRBV28
D gene: -

CDR3 DNA: TGTGCCTGGAGTGCGGACATAGAGTTCACTGAAGCTTTCTTT
CDR3 protein: CAWSADIEFTEAFF
clone size: -
J gene: TRBJ1-1
V gene: TRBV30
D gene: -

CDR3 DNA: TGTGCCAGCAGTTACTCGACTAGCGGTAACTCCTACGAGCAGTACTTC
CDR3 protein: CASSYSTSGNSYEQYF
clone size: -
J gene: TRBJ2-7
V gene: TRBV6-5
D gene: TRBD2

CDR3 DNA: TGTGCCAGCAGCCCCCTGGGAGGGGAAGTCACCGGGGAGCTGTTTTTT
CDR3 protein: CASSPLGGEVTGELFF
clone size: -
J gene: TRBJ2-2
V gene: TRBV7-3
D gene: TRBD2

CDR3 DNA: TGTGCCAGCAGTGAACTACGGGGGGCGGCACCCCTTACGTCTGAAGCTTTCTTT
CDR3 protein: CASSELRGAAPLTSEAFF
clone size: -
J gene: TRBJ1-1
V gene: TRBV6-1
D gene: -

CDR3 DNA: TGTGCCAGCAGCTCACATGGACAGGGAGGTGGTTCACCCCTCCACTTT
CDR3 protein: CASSSHGQGGGSPLHF
clone size: -
J gene: TRBJ1-6
V gene: TRBV7-2
D gene: TRBD1

CDR3 DNA: TGTGCCAGCAGTTCCCTTTCGGGGGGCGATGGCTACACCTTC
CDR3 protein: CASSSLSGGDGYTF
clone size: -
J gene: TRBJ1-2
V gene: TRBV27
D gene: -

CDR3 DNA: TGTGCCAGCAGCCCAGGACAGGAACGTGGGGCCCAGTACTTC
CDR3 protein: CASSPGQERGAQYF
clone size: -
J gene: TRBJ2-5
V gene: TRBV5-6
D gene: TRBD1

CDR3 DNA: TGCGCCAGCTTCCCCGGGGGATCGAACACTGAAGCTTTCTTT
CDR3 protein: CASFPGGSNTEAFF
clone size: -
J gene: TRBJ1-1
V gene: TRBV5-1
D gene: -

CDR3 DNA: TGTGCCAGCAGTTACCCTACACAGGGAGCTGAAGCTTTCTTT
CDR3 protein: CASSYPTQGAEAFF
clone size: -
J gene: TRBJ1-1
V gene: TRBV6-6
D gene: -

CDR3 DNA: TGTGCCAGCAGCTTTTCGGCAGGGTGGGCATCCTACGAGCAGTACTTC
CDR3 protein: CASSFSAGWASYEQYF
clone size: -
J gene: TRBJ2-7
V gene: TRBV7-9
D gene: -

CDR3 DNA: TGTGCCAGCAGTTCGCGGGACTCCCGTCCCCTCTTT
CDR3 protein: CASSSRDSRPLF
clone size: -
J gene: TRBJ2-3
V gene: TRBV27
D gene: -

CDR3 DNA: TGTGCCAGCACAGGGGTAAATAGCAATCAGCCCCAGCATTTT
CDR3 protein: CASTGVNSNQPQHF
clone size: -
J gene: TRBJ1-5
V gene: TRBV6-1
D gene: -

CDR3 DNA: TGTGCCAGCAGTGAACGTGGGAGATCCTACAATGAGCAGTTCTTC
CDR3 protein: CASSERGRSYNEQFF
clone size: once
J gene: TRBJ2-1
V gene: TRBV6-1
D gene: -

CDR3 DNA: TGTGCCAGCAGTTTCGGGGGGCACCGGGGCGAGCAGTACTTC
CDR3 protein: CASSFGGHRGEQYF
clone size: -
J gene: TRBJ2-7
V gene: TRBV27
D gene: -

CDR3 DNA: TGCAGCGCCCGGGGGACCACTGAAGCTTTCTTT
CDR3 protein: CSARGTTEAFF
clone size: -
J gene: TRBJ1-1
V gene: TRBV29-1
D gene: -

CDR3 DNA: TGTGCCAGTCTACGGGACTCCGGTCAGAATGAGCAGTTCTTC
CDR3 protein: CASLRDSGQNEQFF
clone size: -
J gene: TRBJ2-1
V gene: TRBV7-2
D gene: -

CDR3 DNA: TGTGCCAGCAGCCCCTTGTCCGGAGGGCCCTACAATGAGCAGTTCTTC
CDR3 protein: CASSPLSGGPYNEQFF
clone size: -
J gene: TRBJ2-1
V gene: TRBV27
D gene: -

CDR3 DNA: TGTGCCAGCAGCTTAGGTGCGGGAGCGGATGAGCAGTACTTC
CDR3 protein: CASSLGAGADEQYF
clone size: -
J gene: TRBJ2-7
V gene: TRBV13
D gene: TRBD2

CDR3 DNA: TGTGCCAGCAGCTTGGGATCGTGGGGGCGGGAGCAGTACTTC
CDR3 protein: CASSLGSWGREQYF
clone size: -
J gene: TRBJ2-7
V gene: TRBV5-8
D gene: -

CDR3 DNA: TGCGCCAGCAGCCCCCCGGGGGGCGGGGAGACCCAGTACTTC
CDR3 protein: CASSPPGGGETQYF
clone size: -
J gene: TRBJ2-5
V gene: TRBV5-1
D gene: -

CDR3 DNA: TGTGCCAGCAGCCAAGCGGCGGGAGATTCCACAGATACGCAGTATTTT
CDR3 protein: CASSQAAGDSTDTQYF
clone size: once
J gene: TRBJ2-3
V gene: TRBV4-2
D gene: TRBD2

CDR3 DNA: TGCAGTGCTCAACGGGGGTACGAGCAGTACTTC
CDR3 protein: CSAQRGYEQYF
clone size: -
J gene: TRBJ2-7
V gene: TRBV20-1
D gene: -

CDR3 DNA: TGTGCCTGGAGTGTTCGACAGGATCTCTCCTACACCTTC
CDR3 protein: CAWSVRQDLSYTF
clone size: -
J gene: TRBJ1-2
V gene: TRBV30
D gene: -

CDR3 DNA: TGTGCCAGCAGGGGAGACAGGGACGGTCCGAACACCGGGGAGCTGTTTTTT
CDR3 protein: CASRGDRDGPNTGELFF
clone size: -
J gene: TRBJ2-2
V gene: TRBV2
D gene: TRBD1

CDR3 DNA: TGTGCCAGCAGCACCCGGCGACAGGGAGCTAATGAAAAACTGTTTTTT
CDR3 protein: CASSTRRQGANEKLFF
clone size: -
J gene: TRBJ1-4
V gene: TRBV7-8
D gene: TRBD1

CDR3 DNA: TGTGCCAGCAGTGGGGGGCCACGGATTAGCGCTTTCTTT
CDR3 protein: CASSGGPRISAFF
clone size: -
J gene: TRBJ1-1
V gene: TRBV2
D gene: -

CDR3 DNA: TGTGCCAGCTCACCCGCGTTCTCCGCCGGAGACGAGCAGTACTTC
CDR3 protein: CASSPAFSAGDEQYF
clone size: -
J gene: TRBJ2-7
V gene: TRBV18
D gene: -

CDR3 DNA: TGCGCCAGCAGCCAAGAGCTAGCGGGAGGGGCCAAAAACATTCAGTACTTC
CDR3 protein: CASSQELAGGAKNIQYF
clone size: -
J gene: TRBJ2-4
V gene: TRBV4-3
D gene: TRBD2

CDR3 DNA: TGTGCCAGCAGCCAATCAGGGGGGTCTGGAAACACCATATATTTT
CDR3 protein: CASSQSGGSGNTIYF
clone size: -
J gene: TRBJ1-3
V gene: TRBV7-9
D gene: TRBD1